This T cell receptor beta chain was recovered during a study of T-cell memory formation after mild COVID-19. Study background: TCR clusters showed largely donor specificity.

As concerns this clonotype: The antigen is unknown.

Regarding the study as a whole: In pre-infection memory, a portion of responding clones appeared, which suggested that cross-reactive memory joined.

The length of the CDR3 is 13 residues. V was shortened by 4 bases and J by 3 bases, with 10 bases between the two germline ends. Germline CDR1 SNHLY, CDR2 FYNNEI. TCRdb redid the calling of the 5' RACE reads with MiXCR, one entry per CDR3 protein. The sample yields roughly 130,000 distinct CDR3 sequences, about 17% seen once. The sequenced sample consisted of PBMCs or a T cell subset sorted from them (not recorded which). The chain combines TRBV2 with TRBJ2-7; D is possibly TRBD1 (5 bases). The TCR was taken from a man aged 18 to 35 who had mild COVID-19 (a few samples of this study predate the infection). Cell type and time point are not known. The CDR3 bases are TGTGCCAGCAGTGTTCAGGGCGTCTACGAGCAGTACTTC. It is translated as CASSVQGVYEQYF.